Following are 25 T cell receptor beta chains from one sample sequenced in a study of cytomegalovirus exposure and HLA in healthy donors. The PCR contained 60 Vbeta and 13 Jbeta primers. The protocol was immunoSEQ multiplex PCR, while the TCRdb copy is restricted to in-frame clones and leaves out a portion. The table lists tens of thousands of clones, roughly three quarters of them singletons. Sample: PBMCs. The source is a man aged 30 to 45 in good health and CMV-seronegative.

This clone appeared a single time. This chain joins TRBV6-4 and TRBJ2-7; D remains ambiguous. CDR3 size: 10 residues. Germline V gives CDR1 MRHNA, CDR2 SNTAGT. Trimming removed 7 bases at V and 4 bases at J, with 5 bases between. CDR3 sequence: CASITYEQYF. The CDR3 DNA follows: TGTGCCAGCATTACATACGAGCAGTACTTC.

This chain connects TRBV7-9 to TRBJ2-7; 7 bases are shared with TRBD1. The CDR3 has 14 residues. Germline V gene lookup returns CDR1 SEHNR and CDR2 FQNEAQ (reference sequence). V was pared by 4 bases and J by 3 bases, with 6 bases of the junction left unmatched. The CDR3 sequence: CASSSQTGSYEQYF. CDR3 DNA sequence: TGTGCCAGCAGCTCCCAGACAGGGAGCTACGAGCAGTACTTC.

This chain connects TRBV7-6 to TRBJ2-5, with TRBD2 matching 10 bases. Per germline, CDR1 SGHVS and CDR2 FNYEAQ. The V gene end was trimmed by 1 base and the J gene end by 2 bases; junction bases not matched to a gene: 4. The CDR3 runs to 16 residues. DNA of the CDR3: TGTGCCAGCAGCTTAGGTCCTAGCGGGGGACAAGAGACCCAGTACTTC. Translating gives CASSLGPSGGQETQYF.

This clone came up once. The genes are TRBV28 and TRBJ1-1; 12 nucleotides align to TRBD1. This CDR3 region has 15 residues. Germline loops: CDR1 MDHEN, CDR2 SYDVKM. Trimming removed 6 bases from V and 4 bases from J; junction bases left unmatched: 6. The CDR3 region is CASREGQGASTEAFF. The CDR3 bases are TGTGCCAGCAGGGAGGGACAGGGGGCATCCACTGAAGCTTTCTTT. Looking up the rest from reference TRBV28 and TRBJ1-1 gives the full variable domain: DVKVTQSSRYLVKRTGEKVFLECVQDMDHENMFWYRQDPGLGLRLIYFSYDVKMKEKGDIPEGYSVSREKKERFSLILESASTNQTSMYLCASREGQGASTEAFFGQGTRLTVV.

This clone was counted only a few times. This sequence joins TRBV19 and TRBJ2-2; the match to TRBD2 covers 9 bases. In germline, CDR1 is LNHDA, CDR2 SQIVND (reference sequence). The CDR3 sequence is 15 residues long. Trimming removed 9 bases from V and 5 bases from J; junction bases left unmatched: 10. The CDR3 is CASTRGSGGTGELFF. The DNA for the CDR3 is TGTGCCAGCACCCGGGGTAGCGGGGGAACCGGGGAGCTGTTTTTT. Supplemented by reference TRBV19 and TRBJ2-2, the full variable domain reads DGGITQSPKYLFRKEGQNVTLSCEQNLNHDAMYWYRQDPGQGLRLIYYSQIVNDFQKGDIAEGYSVSREKKESFPLTVTSAQKNPTAFYLCASTRGSGGTGELFFGEGSRLTVL.

This clone was recorded a few times. The V and J genes are TRBV7-3 and TRBJ2-7; D might be TRBD2 (7 bases). The germline V gene encodes CDR1 SGHTA and CDR2 FQGTGA. The V and J ends lost 2 bases and 10 bases respectively, with 18 bases between them. The CDR3 contains 14 residues. The CDR3: CASSLSGAGEKQYF. CDR3 DNA: TGTGCCAGCAGCTTATCGGGGGCGGGGGAGAAACAGTACTTC. Based on the CDR3 plus reference TRBV7-3 and TRBJ2-7, the full variable domain is GAGVSQTPSNKVTEKGKYVELRCDPISGHTALYWYRQSLGQGPEFLIYFQGTGAADDSGLPNDRFFAVRPEGSVSTLKIQRTERGDSAVYLCASSLSGAGEKQYFGPGTRLTVT.

The J gene is TRBJ2-7, the V gene TRBV4-2; D is ambiguous. This CDR3 spans 14 amino acids. CDR1 LGHNA and CDR2 YNFKEQ come from the germline V gene. V lost 0 bases, J lost 3 bases, and 9 bases lay in between. The chain's CDR3 is CASSQEAQDYEQYF. CDR3 in DNA: TGTGCCAGCAGCCAAGAGGCCCAGGACTACGAGCAGTACTTC.

This chain uses TRBV25-1 with TRBJ1-1; a possible D gene is TRBD1 (5 bases). The CDR3 consists of 16 residues. Trimming took 4 bases from V and 1 from J, leaving 16 bases between them. The germline gives CDR1 MGHDK, CDR2 SYGVNS. The CDR3 spells CASSVRGSGGNTEAFF. In nucleotides, the CDR3 is TGTGCCAGCAGTGTTCGGGGAAGCGGGGGGAACACTGAAGCTTTCTTT.

This chain joins TRBV2 and TRBJ1-3; tentative D call: TRBD1 (5 bases). The germline V gene encodes CDR1 SNHLY and CDR2 FYNNEI. The CDR3 covers 13 residues. Trimming removed 10 bases at V and 1 base at J, with 11 bases between. The CDR3 nucleotides are TGTGCCACCCAAGGGGATTCTGGAAACACCATATATTTT. Amino acids: CATQGDSGNTIYF.

The rearrangement links TRBV19 to TRBJ1-5, with D maybe TRBD1 (5 bases). The germline CDR1 and CDR2 sequences are LNHDA and SQIVND (reference sequence). Between the trimmed V and J ends, which lost 8 bases and 4 bases, there was a span of 12 bases. The CDR3 has 13 amino acids. The CDR3, as DNA: TGTGCCAGTTCCGGGACTTGGAATCAGCCCCAGCATTTT. This gives the protein CASSGTWNQPQHF.

J is TRBJ1-2 and V is TRBV4-1; TRBD1 agrees at 9 bases. Germline V gives CDR1 MGHRA, CDR2 YSYEKL. CDR3 length: 17 amino acids. V gave up 2 bases and J gave up 6 bases; unmatched junction bases: 13. The CDR3 loop reads CASSQPTLTGGTDGYTF. In nucleotides, the CDR3 is TGCGCCAGCAGCCAACCTACTTTGACAGGGGGGACTGATGGCTACACCTTC.

The chain recombines TRBV7-9 with TRBJ2-2; 7 bases line up with TRBD1. Per germline, CDR1 SEHNR and CDR2 FQNEAQ (reference sequence). The length of the CDR3 is 13 residues. The ends lost 7 bases at V and 6 bases at J; junction bases unmatched: 5. CDR3 in amino acids: CASTRQGSGELFF. Here the CDR3 DNA reads TGTGCCAGCACCCGACAGGGTTCCGGGGAGCTGTTTTTT. Combining the CDR3 with reference TRBV7-9 and TRBJ2-2 gives the whole variable domain DTGVSQNPRHKITKRGQNVTFRCDPISEHNRLYWYRQTLGQGPEFLTYFQNEAQLEKSRLLSDRFSAERPKGSFSTLEIQRTEQGDSAMYLCASTRQGSGELFFGEGSRLTVL.

Only one count was recorded for this clone. The rearrangement uses TRBV6-1 and TRBJ1-1, with 9 bases matching TRBD1. The germline gives CDR1 MNHNS, CDR2 SASEGT. The CDR3 has 15 residues. Trimming removed 8 bases from V and 1 base from J; junction bases left unmatched: 8. The CDR3, as DNA: TGTGCCAGCGTACAGGGGGCGAACGGGAACACTGAAGCTTTCTTT. Translation gives CASVQGANGNTEAFF.

This chain joins TRBV7-4 and TRBJ1-5; D perhaps matches TRBD1 (5 bases). This CDR3 is built from 17 residues. Germline loops: CDR1 SGHVT, CDR2 SQSDAQ. The V end was cut by 1 base, the J end by 0 bases, with 13 bases between. CDR3 DNA: TGTGCCAGCAGCTTAGTACCGAGACAGCATAGCAATCAGCCCCAGCATTTT. This encodes CASSLVPRQHSNQPQHF.

The chain combines TRBV30 with TRBJ1-2, with TRBD1 as a possible D gene (5 bases). The CDR3 runs 15 residues. V lost 1 base to trimming and J lost 3 bases, with 15 bases between them. CDR1 is GTSNPN, CDR2 SVGIG, per germline (reference sequence). The CDR3 DNA follows: TGTGCCTGGAGTGCGGGGGGAGAACTTGACTATGGCTACACCTTC. This sequence encodes CAWSAGGELDYGYTF.

V and J are TRBV10-1 and TRBJ1-5; TRBD1 matches at 11 bases. CDR1 and CDR2 (germline): WNHNN, SYGVQD (reference sequence). V was pared by 4 bases and J by 5 bases, with 7 bases of the junction left unmatched. The length of the CDR3 is 16 residues. The CDR3 DNA reads TGCGCCAGCAGTGTCCGGACAGGGGGCAGGGATCAGCCCCAGCATTTT. This codes for CASSVRTGGRDQPQHF.

The rearrangement joins TRBV5-4 to TRBJ2-2, with D possibly TRBD1 on 6 matching bases. V lost 1 base to trimming and J lost 2 bases, with 9 bases between them. The CDR3 spans 15 residues. Germline V gives CDR1 SGHNT, CDR2 YYREEE (reference sequence). The CDR3 bases are TGTGCCAGCAGCTTGACAGGGATAAACACCGGGGAGCTGTTTTTT. Translated: CASSLTGINTGELFF. The entire variable domain, with the rest obtained from reference TRBV5-4 and TRBJ2-2, is as follows: ETGVTQSPTHLIKTRGQQVTLRCSSQSGHNTVSWYQQALGQGPQFIFQYYREEENGRGNFPPRFSGLQFPNYSSELNVNALELDDSALYLCASSLTGINTGELFFGEGSRLTVL.

The chain employs TRBV13 and TRBJ2-7; 9 bases fit TRBD1. V lost 5 bases and J lost 5; bases outside the gene matches: 4. Germline V gene lookup returns CDR1 PRHDT and CDR2 FYEKMQ (reference sequence). The CDR3 is 13 residues long. CDR3 nucleotides: TGTGCCAGCAGCCCAGGGGACAGGGACGAGCAGTACTTC. Translation gives CASSPGDRDEQYF. Based on the CDR3 plus reference TRBV13 and TRBJ2-7, the full variable domain is AAGVIQSPRHLIKEKRETATLKCYPIPRHDTVYWYQQGPGQDPQFLISFYEKMQSDKGSIPDRFSAQQFSDYHSELNMSSLELGDSALYFCASSPGDRDEQYFGPGTRLTVT.

V gene TRBV7-9 combines with J gene TRBJ2-1; TRBD1 is a possible D gene (7 bases). Germline values: CDR1 SEHNR, CDR2 FQNEAQ (reference sequence). CDR3 length equals 18 residues. V lost 8 bases to trimming and J lost 0 bases, with 23 bases between them. The CDR3 region is CASGAVRGRDSSYNEQFF. The DNA of the CDR3 is TGTGCCAGCGGGGCGGTTAGGGGGCGGGACAGCTCCTACAATGAGCAGTTCTTC.

The V call is TRBV18, the J call TRBJ1-1; perhaps TRBD1 as D (6 bases). This CDR3 has 14 amino acids. V was clipped by 4 bases and J by 2 bases, with 11 bases between them. Per germline, CDR1 KGHSH and CDR2 LQKENI. The CDR3 protein is CASSRIQGNTEAFF. Here the CDR3 DNA reads TGTGCCAGCTCACGCATACAGGGTAACACTGAAGCTTTCTTT.

The chain carries TRBV6-6 and TRBJ1-3, with D perhaps matching TRBD1 (6 bases). There are 16 residues in the CDR3. Germline V gene sequence: CDR1 MNHNY, CDR2 SVGAGI (reference sequence). V was cut by 2 bases and J by 0 bases, with 11 bases left in between. The DNA of the CDR3 is TGTGCCAGCAGTTACCCGACAGGAAGCTCTGGAAACACCATATATTTT. Translating gives CASSYPTGSSGNTIYF.

The gene calls are TRBV18 and TRBJ2-1; perhaps TRBD2 as D (6 bases). The CDR3 is 16 amino acids. V was trimmed by 3 bases and J by 5 bases, leaving 17 bases between them. The germline gives CDR1 KGHSH, CDR2 LQKENI. CDR3 loop: CASSPRRGPVDNEQFF. In nucleotides, the CDR3 is TGTGCCAGCTCACCTAGGAGGGGACCCGTGGACAATGAGCAGTTCTTC.

The chain links TRBV6-5 to TRBJ2-1; TRBD2 matches at 13 bases. The CDR3 totals 15 residues. V lost 6 bases, J lost 4 bases, and 3 bases stayed unmatched. CDR1 MNHEY and CDR2 SVGAGI come from the germline V gene. In DNA form, the CDR3 reads TGTGCCAGCAGCTGGACTAGCGGGAGATACAATGAGCAGTTCTTC. Translated, it gives CASSWTSGRYNEQFF.

J is TRBJ1-2 and V is TRBV29-1, with 7 bases identical to TRBD1. Germline V lookup: CDR1 SQVTM, CDR2 ANQGSEA. V was clipped by 7 bases and J by 3 bases; unmatched bases: 8. CDR3 length: 13 amino acids. CDR3 sequence (DNA): TGCAGCGACTCGACCGGGACAGACTATGGCTACACCTTC. The encoded protein is CSDSTGTDYGYTF.

V gene TRBV6-1 combines with J gene TRBJ1-1, with D hard to call. CDR1 is MNHNS, CDR2 SASEGT, per germline. The CDR3 spans 14 residues. The germline V and J ends were trimmed by 7 bases and 4 bases, with 16 bases remaining between them. CDR3 DNA: TGTGCCAGCATCTCCTTTGAGGGTTTCACTGAAGCTTTCTTT. Its translation: CASISFEGFTEAFF.